Shown below are 2 T cell receptor beta chains from a single sample sequenced in a study of Ad26.COV2.S vaccination and SARS-CoV-2 variants. Treatment here: 15 to 20 received Ad26.COV2.S at low or high dose, single or two shots; about 5 received placebo; per-sample allocation not given. Samples analyzed were those drawn on day 63 after the first vaccine or placebo injection. Profiling relied on immunoSEQ multiplex PCR, and the TCRdb table lists in-frame clones only, not all of them. This table has some 500,000 clones, roughly nine tenths appearing once. Sequences were derived from peripheral blood, sampled in a trial of Ad26.COV2.S vaccine versus placebo. These receptors were obtained from a person between 18 and 65 years old who received the Ad26.COV2.S COVID-19 vaccine or a placebo.

This sequence joins TRBV30 and TRBJ1-6; D perhaps matches TRBD1 (5 bases). Trimming cost V 1 base and J 9 bases, with 16 bases left between them. The CDR3 is made up of 15 amino acids. Germline loops: CDR1 GTSNPN, CDR2 SVGIG (reference sequence). The CDR3 sequence: CAWSDQGLGFSPLHF. The CDR3 DNA reads as TGTGCCTGGAGTGACCAGGGCCTTGGTTTTTCACCCCTCCACTTT.

The chain links TRBV11-3 to TRBJ2-3; D uncertain. There are 13 residues in the CDR3. Per the germline V gene, CDR1 is SGHNT and CDR2 is YENEEA. With 4 bases removed from V and 0 bases from J, the gap between germline ends came to 5 bases. DNA of the CDR3: TGTGCCAGCAGCTCTGACAGCACAGATACGCAGTATTTT. Translated, it gives CASSSDSTDTQYF.